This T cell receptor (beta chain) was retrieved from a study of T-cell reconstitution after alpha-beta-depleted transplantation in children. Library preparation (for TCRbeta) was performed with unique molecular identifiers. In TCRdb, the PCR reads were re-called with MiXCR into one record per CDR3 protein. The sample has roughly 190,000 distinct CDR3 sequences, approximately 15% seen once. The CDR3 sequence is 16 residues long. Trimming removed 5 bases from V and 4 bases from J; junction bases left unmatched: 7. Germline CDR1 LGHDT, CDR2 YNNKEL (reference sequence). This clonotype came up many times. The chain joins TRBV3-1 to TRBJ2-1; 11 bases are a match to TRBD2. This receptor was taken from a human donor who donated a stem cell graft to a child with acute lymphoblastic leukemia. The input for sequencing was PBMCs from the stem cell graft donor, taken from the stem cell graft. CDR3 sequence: CASSRLAGISYNEQFF. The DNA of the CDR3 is TGTGCCAGCAGCAGACTAGCGGGAATTTCTTACAATGAGCAGTTCTTC.